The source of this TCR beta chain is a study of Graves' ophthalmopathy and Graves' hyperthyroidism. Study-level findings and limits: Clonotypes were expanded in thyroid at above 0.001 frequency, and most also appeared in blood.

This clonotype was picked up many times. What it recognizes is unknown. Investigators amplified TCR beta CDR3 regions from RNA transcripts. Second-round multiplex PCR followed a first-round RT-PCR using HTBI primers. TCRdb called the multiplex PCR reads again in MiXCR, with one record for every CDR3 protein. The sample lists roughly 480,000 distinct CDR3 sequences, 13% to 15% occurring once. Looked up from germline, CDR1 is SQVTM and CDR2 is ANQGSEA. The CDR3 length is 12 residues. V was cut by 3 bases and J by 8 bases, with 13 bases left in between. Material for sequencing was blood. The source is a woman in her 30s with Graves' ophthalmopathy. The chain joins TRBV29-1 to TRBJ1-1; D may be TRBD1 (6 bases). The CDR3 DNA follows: TGCAGCGTTGATTCCGGGGGCTGGGAAGCTTTCTTT. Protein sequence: CSVDSGGWEAFF.